What follows are 5 T cell receptor beta chains derived from one specimen sequenced in a study of CD8 T cells in Susac syndrome. With random hexamers, roughly 0.5 to 1 ug RNA was reverse transcribed. In TCRdb, the immunoSEQ multiplex PCR reads were re-called with MiXCR into one record per CDR3 protein. Of around 300,000 distinct CDR3 sequences listed, over 75% are singletons. The specimen was CD8+ T cells from PBMCs. These receptors originate from a human donor with multiple sclerosis.

In its sample, this clonotype was seen a few times. The chain has TRBV4-3 and TRBJ1-2; 7 bases agree with TRBD1. J gave up 8 bases and V 3 bases, and 12 bases lay outside the gene matches. This CDR3 comprises 15 residues. The germline V gene has CDR1 LGHNA and CDR2 YSLEER. The CDR3 region has the DNA TGCGCCAGCAGCCACCACATTAGGACAGGAGAAGGCTACACCTTC. This sequence encodes CASSHHIRTGEGYTF.

The gene calls are TRBV5-6 and TRBJ1-2, with 7 bases identical to TRBD1. The CDR3 length is 19 residues. Germline-derived CDR1 and CDR2 are SGHDT and YYEEEE. J was trimmed by 2 bases and V by 0 bases; bases with no gene match: 16. The chain's CDR3 is CASSLAAAGRGVYNYGYTF. The CDR3 bases are TGTGCCAGCAGCTTGGCCGCTGCAGGCAGGGGGGTCTACAACTATGGCTACACCTTC.

The chain joins TRBV25-1 to TRBJ2-5; possibly TRBD2 for D (6 bases). The CDR3 runs 14 residues. CDR1 and CDR2 from the germline V gene are MGHDK and SYGVNS. V lost 0 bases to trimming and J lost 4 bases, with 9 bases between them. Here the CDR3 DNA reads TGTGCCAGCAGTGAATATAGGGGAGGAGAGACCCAGTACTTC. This gives the protein CASSEYRGGETQYF.

This chain joins TRBV28 and TRBJ2-3; no clear D gene. CDR1 is MDHEN, CDR2 SYDVKM, per germline. Trimming cost V 5 bases and J 4 bases, with 4 bases left between them. The CDR3 spans 11 residues. CDR3 protein: CASSRPDTQYF. CDR3 coding DNA: TGTGCCAGCAGTCGGCCAGATACGCAGTATTTT.

This clonotype has only one observation. The V call is TRBV4-3, the J call TRBJ2-1; TRBD1 or TRBD2 may be the D gene (5 bases each). CDR3 length: 15 amino acids. V was shortened by 1 base and J by 1 base, with 8 bases between the two germline ends. CDR1 and CDR2 from the germline V gene are LGHNA and YSLEER. This CDR3 reads CASSQVGGSYNEQFF. CDR3 DNA: TGCGCCAGCAGCCAAGTTGGGGGTTCCTACAATGAGCAGTTCTTC.